Following are 31 T cell receptor beta chains from one sample sequenced in a study of a mutant IDH1 vaccine in newly diagnosed glioma. Their antigens are not known. Measured with immunoSEQ multiplex PCR; TCRdb has only the in-frame clones, and not every one. The sample gives about 120,000 clones, 90% of which show up once; roughly 0.55% is in the top ten. Noted time point: week 11, during vaccination. Every single dose of the vaccine, 300 ug of mutant IDH1 20-mer peptide, came with topical imiquimod. The specimen was PBMCs, collected from a glioma patient whose treatment included an IDH1 peptide vaccine. All receptors derive from a woman aged 45 to 65 with glioma.

The chain links TRBV18 to TRBJ1-3; 10 bases align to TRBD1. V lost 5 bases, J lost 3 bases, and 7 bases stayed unmatched. Per germline, CDR1 KGHSH and CDR2 LQKENI. The CDR3 has 16 residues. CDR3 amino acids: CASSAATGGLGNTIYF. CDR3 sequence (DNA): TGTGCCAGCTCAGCGGCGACAGGGGGCCTTGGAAACACCATATATTTT.

V gene TRBV5-6 combines with J gene TRBJ1-5; 10 bases line up with TRBD1. Germline CDR1 SGHDT, CDR2 YYEEEE. CDR3 length equals 15 residues. J lost 4 bases, V lost 4 bases, and 5 bases had no gene match. This CDR3 reads CASSGGTGANQPQHF. CDR3 nucleotides: TGTGCCAGCAGCGGCGGGACAGGGGCAAATCAGCCCCAGCATTTT.

The chain couples TRBV6-6 to TRBJ2-5; D remains unclear. V lost 5 bases to trimming and J lost 2 bases, with 12 bases between them. CDR1 is MNHNY, CDR2 SVGAGI, per germline (reference sequence). The CDR3 length is 14 residues. The CDR3 DNA is TGTGCCAGCAGTCCCTCTTGGGCACAAGAGACCCAGTACTTC. Amino acid sequence: CASSPSWAQETQYF.

The chain has TRBV11-2 and TRBJ2-3; D may be TRBD1 (5 bases). CDR1 SGHAT and CDR2 FQNNGV come from the germline V gene. Trimming cost V 3 bases and J 5 bases, with 6 bases left between them. The CDR3 is made up of 12 amino acids. The CDR3 sequence is CASSFQGDTQYF. The CDR3 DNA is TGTGCCAGCAGCTTCCAGGGAGATACGCAGTATTTT.

V is TRBV11-3 and J is TRBJ2-3; 8 bases map to TRBD2. The CDR3 has 15 residues. V shed 3 bases, J shed 4 bases, and the junction held 6 bases outside the gene matches. Germline loops: CDR1 SGHNT, CDR2 YENEEA. The chain's CDR3 is CASSFGAGGSDTQYF. CDR3 sequence (DNA): TGTGCCAGCAGCTTCGGGGCGGGAGGTTCAGATACGCAGTATTTT.

The CDR3 is CASGSGNRAGNTIYF. The CDR3 DNA reads as TGTGCCAGCGGATCCGGGAACAGGGCTGGAAACACCATATATTTT. The V gene is TRBV28, the J gene TRBJ1-3; the D gene is possibly TRBD1 (6 bases). Trimming cost V 8 bases and J 2 bases, with 16 bases left between them. The CDR3 extends over 15 amino acids. Germline V gene sequence: CDR1 MDHEN, CDR2 SYDVKM.

Comment on this clone: The junction differs from germline at one of its ends, possibly a read error. This chain links TRBV12-5 with TRBJ2-7; D possibly uses TRBD1 or TRBD2 (6 bases each). In germline, CDR1 is LGHNT, CDR2 FRNRAP. The CDR3 totals 12 residues. The CDR3 spells CASGIGQFVGGF. In DNA, the CDR3 is TGTGCTAGTGGTATCGGACAGTTTGTGGGAGGCTTC.

V is TRBV19 and J is TRBJ1-1; D is possibly TRBD1 (5 bases). The CDR3 runs to 15 residues. The germline CDR1 and CDR2 sequences are LNHDA and SQIVND (reference sequence). The germline V and J ends were trimmed by 3 bases and 3 bases, with 14 bases remaining between them. CDR3 nucleotide sequence: TGTGCCAGTAGTATTGGGATTGGGACCTACACTGAAGCTTTCTTT. Encoded protein: CASSIGIGTYTEAFF.

The chain is built from TRBV5-4 and TRBJ2-7; 8 bases align to TRBD2. The V gene's germline CDR1 is SGHNT and CDR2 YYREEE (reference sequence). CDR3 length: 14 residues. The junction had 9 bases not matched to a gene; V was cut back by 3 bases and J by 7 bases. The CDR3 nucleotides are TGTGCCAGCAGCTCGGTGGCGGGAGGAGGTGAGCAGTACTTC. Translation: CASSSVAGGGEQYF.

As concerns this clone: Other DNA sequences in this sample translate to the same CDR3. The chain employs TRBV5-1 and TRBJ1-2, with 7 positions matching TRBD1. V lost 3 bases and J lost 5; bases outside the gene matches: 4. Germline values: CDR1 SGHRS, CDR2 YFSETQ. This CDR3 comprises 13 residues. The CDR3: CASSSTGDYGYTF. CDR3 coding DNA: TGCGCCAGCAGCTCCACAGGGGATTATGGCTACACCTTC.

V and J are TRBV9 and TRBJ2-5; D is uncertain. The V gene's germline CDR1 is SGDLS and CDR2 YYNGEE. The V end was cut by 0 bases, the J end by 2 bases, with 14 bases between. There are 16 residues in the CDR3. CDR3 coding DNA: TGTGCCAGCAGCGTAGGCCGGACCAACTTTCAAGAGACCCAGTACTTC. Translated: CASSVGRTNFQETQYF.

The rearrangement links TRBV11-2 to TRBJ2-3; no firm D call. CDR1 is SGHAT, CDR2 FQNNGV, per germline. The CDR3 length is 15 residues. V lost 3 bases and J 1 base, leaving 11 bases between the germline ends. The CDR3 loop is CASSFGGGGTDTQYF. The DNA for the CDR3 is TGTGCCAGCAGCTTCGGTGGTGGAGGCACAGATACGCAGTATTTT.

The chain links TRBV4-1 to TRBJ2-1; possibly TRBD2 for D (6 bases). The V gene's germline CDR1 is MGHRA and CDR2 YSYEKL. The CDR3 spans 12 residues. Trimming took 6 bases from V and 9 from J, leaving 12 bases between them. CDR3 protein: CASSRDSFEQFF. The CDR3 region has the DNA TGCGCCAGCAGTCGGGACTCCTTTGAGCAGTTCTTC.

CDR3 amino acids: CSVEGFDMPGNTIYF. CDR3 coding DNA: TGCAGCGTTGAAGGGTTTGACATGCCTGGAAACACCATATATTTT. This sequence joins TRBV29-1 and TRBJ1-3, with D unclear. This CDR3 is 15 amino acids long. Germline CDR1 SQVTM, CDR2 ANQGSEA. V was clipped by 1 base and J by 2 bases, with 12 bases between them.

This clone has a single count. The V gene is TRBV19, the J gene TRBJ2-3, with D perhaps TRBD1 or TRBD2 (5 bases each). Trimming stripped 7 bases from V and 2 bases from J, with 13 bases between. The CDR3 consists of 14 residues. The germline CDR1 and CDR2 sequences are LNHDA and SQIVND (reference sequence). The CDR3 DNA reads as TGTGCCAGTAAAGAGGGGTCCTTCACAGATACGCAGTATTTT. Translated, it gives CASKEGSFTDTQYF.

The chain combines TRBV18 with TRBJ2-3; D gene uncertain. CDR1 is KGHSH and CDR2 is LQKENI in the germline V gene. This CDR3 region has 11 residues. V shed 3 bases and J shed 4 bases, with 2 bases lying between them. CDR3 DNA sequence: TGTGCCAGCTCACCGTCAGATACGCAGTATTTT. It is translated as CASSPSDTQYF.

The chain carries TRBV28 and TRBJ1-1; 8 bases line up with TRBD1. This CDR3 has 15 amino acids. Germline V gene sequence: CDR1 MDHEN, CDR2 SYDVKM. J lost 5 bases, V lost 4 bases, and 9 bases had no gene match. Written as DNA, the CDR3 is TGTGCCAGCAGTTCCCTCGGACAGGGTAGGACTGAAGCTTTCTTT. As protein: CASSSLGQGRTEAFF.

The chain joins TRBV9 to TRBJ2-2, with 7 positions matching TRBD2. Germline CDR1 and CDR2: SGDLS and YYNGEE. The ends lost 3 bases at V and 3 bases at J; junction bases unmatched: 5. This CDR3 is built from 15 residues. CDR3 DNA: TGTGCCAGCAGCGGAAACGGGAGGTACACCGGGGAGCTGTTTTTT. Residues: CASSGNGRYTGELFF.

As regards this clone: Likely a read error: the CDR3 ends without its conserved phenylalanine or tryptophan. This rearrangement joins TRBV25-1 to TRBJ1-6; TRBD1 is a possible D gene (5 bases). Germline CDR1 reads MGHDK; CDR2 reads SYGVNS. The CDR3 spans 17 residues. V lost 2 bases and J 0 bases, leaving 11 bases between the germline ends. CDR3 region: CASSEAEGVSYNSPLHL. Written as DNA, the CDR3 is TGTGCCAGCAGTGAAGCGGAAGGGGTCTCCTATAATTCACCCCTCCACCTT.

The J gene is TRBJ2-3, the V gene TRBV29-1, with D hard to call. The CDR3 covers 15 residues. The V and J ends lost 0 bases and 0 bases respectively, with 10 bases between them. Germline V gene lookup returns CDR1 SQVTM and CDR2 ANQGSEA. This CDR3 is CSVEEQTSSTDTQYF. CDR3 sequence (DNA): TGCAGCGTTGAAGAACAGACTTCTAGCACAGATACGCAGTATTTT.

This sequence joins TRBV28 and TRBJ2-5; 8 bases map to TRBD2. The V gene end was trimmed by 6 bases and the J gene end by 2 bases; junction bases not matched to a gene: 5. CDR1 and CDR2 (germline): MDHEN, SYDVKM. The CDR3 has 14 amino acids. This CDR3 reads CASSGGGPQETQYF. The DNA for the CDR3 is TGTGCCAGCAGCGGGGGGGGGCCTCAAGAGACCCAGTACTTC.

This clone has only a few counts. The rearrangement joins TRBV4-1 to TRBJ2-1, with TRBD2 identical over 11 bases. CDR1 is MGHRA, CDR2 YSYEKL, per germline. J lost 9 bases, V lost 1 base, and 5 bases had no gene match. This CDR3 comprises 15 residues. CDR3 DNA sequence: TGCGCCAGCAGCCAAGGATTACTAGCGGGAGCTGAGCAGTTCTTC. Amino acid sequence: CASSQGLLAGAEQFF.

This chain connects TRBV30 to TRBJ2-3; D perhaps matches TRBD2 (6 bases). The CDR3 length is 14 residues. Trimming pared 2 bases from V and 0 bases from J, leaving 9 bases between. Germline-derived CDR1 and CDR2 are GTSNPN and SVGIG (reference sequence). The CDR3 sequence: CAWSPGLSTDTQYF. The CDR3, as DNA: TGTGCCTGGAGTCCGGGACTTAGCACAGATACGCAGTATTTT.

This sequence joins TRBV27 and TRBJ2-5; D uncertain. The closer fit of TRBJ2-7 to the DNA end suggests the J call may be wrong. Germline CDR1 and CDR2: MNHEY and SMNVEV (reference sequence). The CDR3 has 13 residues. CDR3 bases: TGTGCCAGCCCCATCGGCGGAACCTACGAGCAGTACTTC. Translated: CASPIGGTYEQYF.

The chain has TRBV18 and TRBJ2-1; D is possibly TRBD1 or TRBD2 (6 bases each). CDR3 size: 15 residues. CDR1 is KGHSH and CDR2 is LQKENI in the germline V gene. V dropped 3 bases and J dropped 4 bases, with 13 bases sitting between them. The chain's CDR3 is CASSPGGGGYNEQFF. As DNA, the CDR3 is TGTGCCAGCTCACCTGGAGGAGGGGGATACAATGAGCAGTTCTTC.

This chain links TRBV6-1 with TRBJ2-3, with 8 nucleotides matching TRBD1. The CDR3 has 16 residues. The V gene end was trimmed by 0 bases and the J gene end by 6 bases; junction bases not matched to a gene: 8. Looked up from germline, CDR1 is MNHNS and CDR2 is SASEGT. The CDR3 reads CASSEAKGRGLDTQYF. CDR3 nucleotide sequence: TGTGCCAGCAGTGAAGCCAAGGGCAGGGGGCTCGATACGCAGTATTTT.

The genes are TRBV10-3 and TRBJ1-1; D is unclear. V was trimmed by 0 bases and J by 6 bases, leaving 14 bases between them. Germline V gene data show CDR1 as ENHRY and CDR2 as SYGVKD. CDR3 size: 15 residues. This CDR3 is CAISESGGLTAEAFF. The DNA of the CDR3 is TGTGCCATCAGTGAGTCGGGCGGACTAACGGCTGAAGCTTTCTTT.

The V gene is TRBV30, the J gene TRBJ2-7; the match to TRBD1 covers 9 bases. The CDR3 spans 16 residues. V was pared by 2 bases and J by 5 bases, with 13 bases of the junction left unmatched. From germline, CDR1 is GTSNPN and CDR2 SVGIG (reference sequence). The CDR3 reads CAWSKLTGGGLNEQYF. The CDR3 DNA follows: TGTGCCTGGAGTAAATTGACAGGGGGAGGCCTTAACGAGCAGTACTTC.

This clone was found a few times. The V call is TRBV4-1, the J call TRBJ1-1; possibly TRBD1 for D (5 bases). Germline loops: CDR1 MGHRA, CDR2 YSYEKL. V lost 0 bases to trimming and J lost 1 base, with 9 bases between them. The CDR3 consists of 15 residues. The CDR3 nucleotides are TGCGCCAGCAGCCAAGAGCAGGGTGGGAACACTGAAGCTTTCTTT. This encodes CASSQEQGGNTEAFF.

This chain uses TRBV9 with TRBJ2-3, with D possibly called TRBD1 or TRBD2 (6 bases each). The ends were cut back, 3 bases at V and 4 bases at J, with 12 bases in the middle. The CDR3 loop spans 14 amino acids. Germline CDR1 SGDLS, CDR2 YYNGEE. The CDR3 DNA sequence: TGTGCCAGCAGCGCAGGAGGGGGGCCAGATACGCAGTATTTT. This encodes CASSAGGGPDTQYF.

This chain connects TRBV28 to TRBJ2-7, with a weak D call TRBD2 (6 bases). The CDR3 is made up of 14 amino acids. Germline loops: CDR1 MDHEN, CDR2 SYDVKM. Trimming shortened V by 8 bases and J by 3 bases, and 17 bases separated the two germline ends. The CDR3 DNA reads as TGTGCCAGCCTAGCGCAAAGCGGTTACTACGAGCAGTACTTC. Encoded protein: CASLAQSGYYEQYF.